Each of the 6 T cell receptor beta chains below was sequenced from the same sample in a study of OX40 agonist ivuxolimab in advanced cancers. Assay used: immunoSEQ multiplex PCR; TCRdb lists only in-frame clones, some missing. The sample carries around 48,000 clones, around 85% recorded once. The starting material was CD4+ or CD8+ T cells sorted from blood, obtained in a trial of the OX40 agonist ivuxolimab. The source of these receptors is an adult with an advanced solid tumor such as melanoma, head and neck, liver or kidney cancer.

In this sample, this clone turned up a few times. The V call is TRBV9, the J call TRBJ1-4; no firm D call. Germline V gene lookup returns CDR1 SGDLS and CDR2 YYNGEE. With 0 bases removed from V and 7 bases from J, the gap between germline ends came to 10 bases. The CDR3 sequence is 14 residues long. CDR3 nucleotide sequence: TGTGCCAGCAGCGTAGGAACAGTGGGTGAAAAACTGTTTTTT. Translation gives CASSVGTVGEKLFF.

The sample holds a few counts of this clone. The chain links TRBV10-3 to TRBJ1-2; no reliable D call. V was trimmed by 2 bases and J by 8 bases, leaving 12 bases between them. Germline V gene sequence: CDR1 ENHRY, CDR2 SYGVKD. The CDR3 extends over 13 amino acids. The CDR3 sequence: CAISEDRTNGYTF. The DNA of the CDR3 is TGTGCCATCAGTGAGGACCGGACTAACGGCTACACCTTC.

This clone was recorded a few times. This rearrangement joins TRBV7-2 to TRBJ2-3; 15 bases line up with TRBD2. The CDR3 length is 17 residues. The germline CDR1 and CDR2 sequences are SGHTA and FQGNSA. V shed 1 base, J shed 5 bases, and the junction held 4 bases outside the gene matches. The CDR3 DNA is TGTGCCAGCAGCTTAGGGACTAGCGGGGGGGCTATAGATACGCAGTATTTT. It is translated as CASSLGTSGGAIDTQYF.

This sequence joins TRBV4-1 and TRBJ1-4; D might be TRBD1 (6 bases). Germline CDR1 reads MGHRA; CDR2 reads YSYEKL. Trimming took off 5 bases at V and 8 bases at J, with 21 bases between the two ends. The CDR3 is 16 residues long. The DNA for the CDR3 is TGCGCCAGCAGCACATATCAGGGGACGAGATGGGAAAAACTGTTTTTT. It codes for CASSTYQGTRWEKLFF.

This sequence joins TRBV19 and TRBJ2-2; D assignment may be TRBD1 or TRBD2 (5 bases each). CDR3 size: 14 residues. CDR1 and CDR2 (germline): LNHDA, SQIVND (reference sequence). Trimming removed 7 bases at V and 1 base at J, with 10 bases between. CDR3 sequence: CASTGTVNTGELFF. The CDR3 nucleotides are TGTGCCAGTACCGGGACGGTGAACACCGGGGAGCTGTTTTTT.

V is TRBV30 and J is TRBJ2-5; no clear D. CDR3 length: 12 residues. Germline CDR1 reads GTSNPN; CDR2 reads SVGIG (reference sequence). Deletions cut 2 bases from V and 5 bases from J, with 9 bases between. CDR3 in DNA: TGTGCCTGGAGTTTTACTGGGGAGACCCAGTACTTC. It codes for CAWSFTGETQYF.